This entry lists 20 T cell receptor beta chains sequenced from one sample in a study of blood T cell repertoires in COVID-19. The assay was immunoSEQ multiplex PCR, and TCRdb's table has in-frame clones only and misses some. Here the sample spans under 50,000 clones, less than 85% being singletons. Material for sequencing was peripheral blood. The origin of the receptors is a man in his 70s with acute or convalescent COVID-19.

This CDR3 reads CASSYLREADTQYF. In DNA form, the CDR3 reads TGTGCCAGCAGTTACTTGCGGGAGGCAGATACGCAGTATTTT. This sequence joins TRBV6-2 or TRBV6-3 and TRBJ2-3; 8 bases are shared with TRBD2. V was pared by 1 base and J by 4 bases, with 1 base of the junction left unmatched. Germline CDR1 reads MNHEY; CDR2 reads SVGEGT. CDR3 size: 14 residues.

CDR3 sequence: CASSRSGRDSVGNTIYF. The DNA for the CDR3 is TGTGCCAGCAGCCGTTCGGGCAGGGACTCGGTTGGAAACACCATATATTTT. This chain joins TRBV27 and TRBJ1-3; possibly TRBD1 for D (5 bases). This CDR3 contains 17 residues. Trimming removed 6 bases from V and 3 bases from J, with 21 bases in between. Germline-derived CDR1 and CDR2 are MNHEY and SMNVEV (reference sequence).

CDR3 sequence (DNA): TGTGCCACCAGCCCCCCGGGACTAGCGGGAGTATCCTACAATGAGCAGTTCTTC. Its protein product is CATSPPGLAGVSYNEQFF. The chain links TRBV15 to TRBJ2-1, with 14 nucleotides matching TRBD2. Germline V gives CDR1 LNHNV, CDR2 YYDKDF (reference sequence). CDR3 length equals 18 residues. With V trimmed by 5 bases and J by 1 base, 7 bases remained unmatched. The variable domain in full, completed from reference TRBV15 and TRBJ2-1, reads DAMVIQNPRYQVTQFGKPVTLSCSQTLNHNVMYWYQQKSSQAPKLLFHYYDKDFNNEADTPDNFQSRRPNTSFCFLDIRSPGLGDTAMYLCATSPPGLAGVSYNEQFFGPGTRLTVL.

The chain couples TRBV7-9 to TRBJ2-7; the match to TRBD1 covers 8 bases. J was trimmed by 7 bases and V by 7 bases; bases with no gene match: 18. Germline V gives CDR1 SEHNR, CDR2 FQNEAQ (reference sequence). The CDR3 length is 16 residues. CDR3 sequence (DNA): TGTGCCAGCACCGACGGGACAGGCTTACGAGCGAGTGAGCAGTACTTC. It encodes CASTDGTGLRASEQYF.

The chain joins TRBV7-8 to TRBJ1-1; unclear D gene. The CDR3 consists of 13 residues. CDR1 is SGHVS and CDR2 is FQNEAQ in the germline V gene. V lost 3 bases and J lost 6, with 11 bases in between. CDR3 amino acids: CASSFPTRAEAFF. CDR3 coding DNA: TGTGCCAGCAGCTTCCCTACCCGCGCTGAAGCTTTCTTT.

The chain recombines TRBV14 with TRBJ2-4; weak D call: TRBD2 (5 bases). This CDR3 spans 14 amino acids. V was trimmed by 1 base and J by 6 bases, leaving 10 bases between them. Germline CDR1 is SGHDN and CDR2 is FVKESK. CDR3 sequence: CASSQGTWGNIQYF. CDR3 DNA: TGTGCCAGCAGCCAAGGGACTTGGGGAAACATTCAGTACTTC.

The chain carries TRBV7-3 and TRBJ2-3; D may be TRBD1 (5 bases). The germline V gene encodes CDR1 SGHTA and CDR2 FQGTGA. The CDR3 totals 15 residues. V lost 6 bases, J lost 2 bases, and 15 bases lay in between. CDR3 amino acids: CASRNRGLLTDTQYF. Written as DNA, the CDR3 is TGTGCCAGCAGGAATAGGGGTCTTCTCACAGATACGCAGTATTTT. The full variable domain, in which reference TRBV7-3 and TRBJ2-3 provide the parts outside the CDR3, is GAGVSQTPSNKVTEKGKYVELRCDPISGHTALYWYRQSLGQGPEFLIYFQGTGAADDSGLPNDRFFAVRPEGSVSTLKIQRTERGDSAVYLCASRNRGLLTDTQYFGPGTRLTVL.

The rearrangement joins TRBV7-3 to TRBJ1-6; 7 bases are a match to TRBD1. This CDR3 contains 15 residues. Germline CDR1 is SGHTA and CDR2 is FQGTGA. With 3 bases clipped from V and 7 bases from J, the junction kept 6 bases outside the gene matches. CDR3: CASSLGPGQNSPLHF. For the CDR3, the DNA is TGTGCCAGCAGCTTGGGACCGGGACAGAATTCACCCCTCCACTTT.

The CDR3 DNA sequence: TGTGCCAGCAAGGGTAGCGTAGATGGGGCTTTCTTT. This gives the protein CASKGSVDGAFF. The chain carries TRBV6-5 and TRBJ1-1; D not certain. The CDR3 is made up of 12 amino acids. Looked up from germline, CDR1 is MNHEY and CDR2 is SVGAGI. Trimming took off 7 bases at V and 11 bases at J, with 17 bases between the two ends.

The V call is TRBV5-1, the J call TRBJ1-1; 7 bases align to TRBD1. The CDR3 is 12 residues long. The V and J ends lost 4 bases and 8 bases, in that order; junction bases with no gene match: 5. Germline V gene lookup returns CDR1 SGHRS and CDR2 YFSETQ. In DNA form, the CDR3 reads TGCGCCAGCAGCCTACAGGGGAACGAAGCTTTCTTT. Translation gives CASSLQGNEAFF.

The rearrangement links TRBV29-1 to TRBJ1-4, with 10 bases aligning to TRBD1. V was clipped by 6 bases and J by 3 bases; unmatched bases: 7. The germline V gene encodes CDR1 SQVTM and CDR2 ANQGSEA. The CDR3 totals 15 residues. CDR3 coding DNA: TGCAGCGTCCGACAGGGGGCCTCTGCTAATGAAAAACTGTTTTTT. Translation: CSVRQGASANEKLFF.

The V and J genes are TRBV5-1 and TRBJ2-7; 10 positions match TRBD1. The CDR3 spans 14 residues. The germline V gene has CDR1 SGHRS and CDR2 YFSETQ. V shed 2 bases, J shed 2 bases, and the junction held 1 base outside the gene matches. The CDR3 loop reads CASSFGTGAYEQYF. The CDR3 DNA reads as TGCGCCAGCAGCTTCGGGACAGGGGCCTACGAGCAGTACTTC.

This clone has only a few counts. The CDR3 is CASSLRVSGEDGYEQYF. CDR3 DNA: TGTGCCAGCAGCTTAAGGGTCTCGGGAGAAGACGGCTACGAGCAGTACTTC. V is TRBV7-9 and J is TRBJ2-7, with a weak D call TRBD2 (6 bases). This CDR3 comprises 17 residues. Germline loops: CDR1 SEHNR, CDR2 FQNEAQ (reference sequence). Trimming shortened V by 2 bases and J by 3 bases, and 20 bases separated the two germline ends.

This clone turned up a few times. The CDR3 protein is CASSPLAGTPFPQHF. In nucleotides, the CDR3 is TGTGCCAGTAGTCCCCTTGCCGGGACACCCTTTCCCCAGCATTTT. The rearrangement joins TRBV19 to TRBJ1-5; TRBD1 is a possible D gene (6 bases). V was cut by 5 bases and J by 10 bases, with 21 bases left in between. CDR3 length equals 15 residues. The germline CDR1 and CDR2 sequences are LNHDA and SQIVND (reference sequence).

J is TRBJ2-5 and V is TRBV9, with a weak D call TRBD1 (6 bases). The germline gives CDR1 SGDLS, CDR2 YYNGEE. The CDR3 totals 14 residues. V was clipped by 3 bases and J by 5 bases, with 14 bases between them. The CDR3 region is CASSGGQGLETQYF. As DNA, the CDR3 is TGTGCCAGCAGCGGAGGTCAGGGGTTGGAGACCCAGTACTTC.

The chain uses TRBV9 and TRBJ2-1, with 11 bases matching TRBD2. The CDR3 has 14 residues. Trimming removed 3 bases from V and 9 bases from J; junction bases left unmatched: 5. The V gene's germline CDR1 is SGDLS and CDR2 YYNGEE. CDR3 protein: CASSETSGRREQFF. The CDR3 DNA is TGTGCCAGCAGCGAAACTAGCGGGAGACGTGAGCAGTTCTTC.

This clone has a handful of counts. The chain employs TRBV2 and TRBJ1-4, with D perhaps matching TRBD1 (5 bases). Trimming cost V 6 bases and J 0 bases, with 14 bases left between them. CDR3 length: 16 amino acids. Per the germline V gene, CDR1 is SNHLY and CDR2 is FYNNEI. The CDR3 loop is CASSREAPTTNEKLFF. CDR3 DNA sequence: TGTGCCAGCAGCAGGGAGGCACCTACAACTAATGAAAAACTGTTTTTT.

This chain links TRBV12-3 or TRBV12-4 with TRBJ1-3, with D unresolved. The CDR3 extends over 12 amino acids. With 1 base removed from V and 6 bases from J, the gap between germline ends came to 4 bases. CDR3 coding DNA: TGTGCCAGCAGTTTAGGAGAAAACACCATATATTTT. Translated, it gives CASSLGENTIYF.

V and J are TRBV7-2 and TRBJ2-7, with TRBD1 as a possible D gene (6 bases). Germline CDR1 is SGHTA and CDR2 is FQGNSA. The CDR3 consists of 14 residues. The germline V and J ends were trimmed by 4 bases and 5 bases, with 15 bases remaining between them. Written as DNA, the CDR3 is TGTGCCAGCAGCTCTCAGGGGCCCTCGAACGAGCAGTACTTC. Translating it yields CASSSQGPSNEQYF.

The J gene is TRBJ1-2, the V gene TRBV15; D remains ambiguous. Per the germline V gene, CDR1 is LNHNV and CDR2 is YYDKDF (reference sequence). Trimming took 1 base from V and 4 from J, leaving 4 bases between them. This CDR3 contains 12 residues. The DNA for the CDR3 is TGTGCCACCAGCAGAGGCAGCTATGGCTACACCTTC. Protein sequence: CATSRGSYGYTF. Full variable domain (missing parts from reference TRBV15 and TRBJ1-2): DAMVIQNPRYQVTQFGKPVTLSCSQTLNHNVMYWYQQKSSQAPKLLFHYYDKDFNNEADTPDNFQSRRPNTSFCFLDIRSPGLGDTAMYLCATSRGSYGYTFGSGTRLTVV.